The following is a T cell receptor beta chain sequence with its context. Its recognized antigen is unknown. Base qualities are missing; no much larger clone stands one base away. The sample originates from a study of cytomegalovirus exposure and HLA in healthy donors (dated by TCRdb to about 2017). Describing the broader study: According to a later analysis, one platform produced both the roughly 120 validation repertoires and the 666 repertoires of the first cohort. The study aimed to test whether signatures of past pathogen exposure could be identified by cataloging public T cell receptors. Along with the approximately 700-subject first cohort, a separate validation cohort of over a hundred different subjects was used. To predict cytomegalovirus infection status, the study brought together high-throughput TCR immunosequencing, statistical association of individual TCRs with disease status, and machine learning. The research as a whole found: In a later analysis, TCRs clustered in the first cohort were found to also tend to co-occur in the roughly 120 validation repertoires, with approximately 95% of cluster scores above 0. Across donors, most TCR sequences were observed very rarely, whereas some public TCRs were present in many individuals. The classifier was reported to diagnose cytomegalovirus status with high specificity and sensitivity in both the original cohort and the validation cohort. The study gave a list of under 200 TCR beta chains associated with cytomegalovirus. The validation cohort had no HLA typing available for a later analysis, so co-occurrence within that cohort was assessed over all 120 or so repertoires. The authors suggested that the approach could potentially be extended to other disease states and immunological phenotypes. A few of the identified cytomegalovirus-associated TCR beta chains were confirmed in vitro to be specific for cytomegalovirus antigens.

Separate from the approximately 700-subject first cohort, the validation cohort of over 90 subjects was the group to which the donors belonged. Library method: the immunoSEQ multiplex PCR assay. The authors' pipeline ran thus. A statistical classification framework was developed to diagnose cytomegalovirus status using the catalog of TCR beta chain sequences. TCRdb retrieved this table from immuneACCESS and kept in-frame rearrangements only. Not all clones are present; in checked studies, unresolved V genes account for under half, and no reason is known for the remainder. V, J and clone size derive from that table, while D and trimming were established from the DNA sequence. For this sample there are roughly 240,000 clones; 85% to 90% appear just once. Less than 3% of the sample goes to the ten largest clones. V is pared back by 1 base and J by 5 bases, with 8 bases lying between the germline termini. The CDR1 and CDR2 encoded by the germline V gene (reference sequence) are SEHNR and FQNEAQ. Spanning cysteine to phenylalanine, the CDR3 consists of 13 amino acids. Only the CDR3 DNA is retained, 39 bases long and in frame from the first base.

The rearrangement joined TRBV7-9 to TRBJ2-5, with no confidently assigned D gene. This TCR was recovered from a young man in good health and CMV-seronegative. Source material: PBMCs. For the CDR3, the sequence is CASSLDYRETQYF. Read as DNA, the sequence is TGTGCCAGCAGCTTAGATTATCGGGAGACCCAGTACTTC.